The 25 T cell receptor beta chains reported below all come from one sample, sequenced in a study of T cells in Graves' hyperthyroidism and ophthalmopathy. The CDR3 regions of TCR beta were amplified from RNA transcripts. The primer set for the first-round RT-PCR of the TCR CDR3 was HTBI. MiXCR was run by TCRdb on the multiplex PCR reads, yielding one entry per CDR3 protein. There are a few hundred thousand distinct CDR3 sequences in the sample; about 45% occur only once, and about 8.3% lies in the top ten. The sequenced material came from peripheral blood or thyroid tissue (not recorded which). The source of these receptors is a woman under 30 with Graves' hyperthyroidism.

The chain carries TRBV7-9 and TRBJ2-5; either TRBD1 or TRBD2 may supply D (5 bases each). The germline V gene encodes CDR1 SEHNR and CDR2 FQNEAQ (reference sequence). This CDR3 has 15 amino acids. V gave up 0 bases and J gave up 5 bases, with 13 bases separating them. The CDR3 DNA reads TGTGCCAGCAGCTTAGCGGCCGGGGCAGGGGAGACCCAGTACTTC. Amino acid sequence: CASSLAAGAGETQYF.

This clonotype occurred a few times. The chain couples TRBV29-1 to TRBJ2-1; D ambiguous. The CDR3 is made up of 11 amino acids. Germline V gene lookup returns CDR1 SQVTM and CDR2 ANQGSEA. The germline V and J ends were trimmed by 7 bases and 1 base, with 5 bases remaining between them. The CDR3 DNA follows: TGCAGCGGGAGATCCTACAATGAGCAGTTCTTC. Encoded protein: CSGRSYNEQFF.

This clonotype was seen a single time. CDR3 in amino acids: CASTPDSYGYNEKLFF. The CDR3 region has the DNA TGTGCCAGTACCCCGGACAGCTATGGCTACAATGAAAAACTGTTTTTT. The chain has TRBV19 and TRBJ1-4; a possible D gene is TRBD1 (6 bases). Germline V gene sequence: CDR1 LNHDA, CDR2 SQIVND (reference sequence). The CDR3 contains 16 residues. The V and J ends lost 7 bases and 5 bases respectively, with 20 bases between them.

This clonotype was observed at least ten times. The chain is built from TRBV2 and TRBJ1-5; 8 nucleotides match TRBD1. The CDR3 runs to 13 residues. The V segment lost 6 bases and the J segment 9 bases; nucleotides outside the gene matches: 7. The germline V gene has CDR1 SNHLY and CDR2 FYNNEI. The CDR3: CASRETGVGPQHF. The DNA for the CDR3 is TGTGCCAGCAGAGAGACAGGGGTTGGGCCCCAGCATTTT.

The chain is built from TRBV13 and TRBJ2-7; maybe TRBD2 (5 bases). V was shortened by 5 bases and J by 3 bases, with 14 bases between the two germline ends. Germline V CDR1 and CDR2: PRHDT, FYEKMQ (reference sequence). The CDR3 length is 14 residues. The CDR3 DNA reads TGTGCCAGCAGCGCAACCGGGGATAACTACGAGCAGTACTTC. It encodes CASSATGDNYEQYF.

This sequence joins TRBV20-1 and TRBJ2-7; 10 bases align to TRBD2. Germline V lookup: CDR1 DFQATT, CDR2 SNEGSKA (reference sequence). V dropped 1 base and J dropped 9; count of bases not matched to a gene: 27. CDR3 size: 20 residues. CDR3 loop: CSARVPASGRIGESPVGQYF. CDR3 nucleotides: TGCAGTGCTAGAGTCCCCGCTAGCGGGAGAATAGGTGAAAGTCCCGTAGGGCAGTACTTC.

This clonotype was observed many times. The chain employs TRBV10-3 and TRBJ1-5, with D tentatively TRBD1 (5 bases). Germline CDR1 and CDR2: ENHRY and SYGVKD. The germline V and J ends were trimmed by 10 bases and 7 bases, with 11 bases remaining between them. The CDR3 totals 11 residues. In DNA form, the CDR3 reads TGTGCCACCGGGGGGGACCAGCCCCAGCATTTT. Its translation is CATGGDQPQHF.

The rearrangement uses TRBV2 and TRBJ1-5, with D unresolved. CDR3 size: 13 residues. Germline loops: CDR1 SNHLY, CDR2 FYNNEI. V dropped 3 bases and J dropped 14 bases, with 17 bases sitting between them. The CDR3 sequence is CASSELADTYEHF. The CDR3 coding sequence is TGTGCCAGCAGTGAGCTAGCTGATACCTACGAGCATTTT.

This clonotype was seen at least ten times. The gene calls are TRBV5-1 and TRBJ1-2; TRBD1 matches at 8 bases. The ends lost 8 bases at V and 0 bases at J; junction bases unmatched: 6. The CDR3 extends over 14 amino acids. Germline-derived CDR1 and CDR2 are SGHRS and YFSETQ. For the CDR3, the DNA is TGCGCCAGTGGGGGACAGGAACCTAACTATGGCTACACCTTC. This gives the protein CASGGQEPNYGYTF.

This clonotype turned up a few times. This chain links TRBV11-2 with TRBJ2-2, with no clear D. The CDR3 contains 16 residues. Germline-derived CDR1 and CDR2 are SGHAT and FQNNGV. V shed 1 base and J shed 4 bases, with 13 bases lying between them. The CDR3 region is CASSLGPSRSTGELFF. The CDR3 DNA is TGTGCCAGCAGCTTAGGTCCCTCTAGATCCACCGGGGAGCTGTTTTTT.

This clonotype was detected many times. The chain has TRBV5-6 and TRBJ1-4; D remains ambiguous. The germline V gene encodes CDR1 SGHDT and CDR2 YYEEEE. The V end lost 6 bases, the J end lost 5 bases, and 14 bases lay between the germline ends. The CDR3 is made up of 14 amino acids. CDR3 in DNA: TGTGCCAGCACCGGCCTGGGTGGGAATGAAAAACTGTTTTTT. Amino acids: CASTGLGGNEKLFF. The whole variable domain, filled in from reference TRBV5-6 and TRBJ1-4, reads DAGVTQSPTHLIKTRGQQVTLRCSPKSGHDTVSWYQQALGQGPQFIFQYYEEEERQRGNFPDRFSGHQFPNYSSELNVNALLLGDSALYLCASTGLGGNEKLFFGSGTQLSVL.

The chain joins TRBV7-9 to TRBJ2-3, with TRBD2 identical over 8 bases. Germline V gene data show CDR1 as SEHNR and CDR2 as FQNEAQ (reference sequence). This CDR3 region has 17 residues. With 2 bases clipped from V and 1 base from J, the junction kept 8 bases outside the gene matches. The CDR3 nucleotides read TGTGCCAGCAGCTTAACTCCCGGGAGGGCTCGCACAGATACGCAGTATTTT. This gives the protein CASSLTPGRARTDTQYF.

The rearrangement joins TRBV7-9 to TRBJ1-2; TRBD1 aligns across 8 bases. CDR3 length equals 14 residues. CDR1 SEHNR and CDR2 FQNEAQ come from the germline V gene (reference sequence). V gave up 5 bases and J gave up 4 bases; unmatched junction bases: 6. The CDR3 DNA is TGTGCCAGCAGCCCCCCAGGGGGCACCTATGGCTACACCTTC. This encodes CASSPPGGTYGYTF.

J is TRBJ1-4 and V is TRBV7-2; D is possibly TRBD1 (5 bases). The CDR3 totals 16 residues. CDR1 and CDR2 (germline): SGHTA, FQGNSA. Trimming left V 5 bases short and J 0 bases short, with 13 bases between. CDR3 nucleotides: TGTGCCAGCAGCAGACTAGCGGGGGCAACTAATGAAAAACTGTTTTTT. Translation: CASSRLAGATNEKLFF.

This clonotype has at least ten counts. The V gene is TRBV6-5, the J gene TRBJ1-1, with a weak D call TRBD1 (5 bases). Germline V gene data show CDR1 as MNHEY and CDR2 as SVGAGI. The CDR3 has 13 amino acids. V lost 7 bases to trimming and J lost 2 bases, with 11 bases between them. CDR3 coding DNA: TGTGCCAGCACCTCCCAGGGTAACACTGAAGCTTTCTTT. Residues: CASTSQGNTEAFF.

This clonotype was recorded at least ten times. The chain is built from TRBV14 and TRBJ2-2; maybe TRBD2 (5 bases). This CDR3 contains 16 residues. The germline V and J ends were trimmed by 0 bases and 5 bases, with 13 bases remaining between them. In germline, CDR1 is SGHDN, CDR2 FVKESK. CDR3 coding DNA: TGTGCCAGCAGCCAAGAAATTACGGACTGGACCGGGGAGCTGTTTTTT. Amino acid sequence: CASSQEITDWTGELFF.

This clonotype has only one observation. The gene calls are TRBV7-8 and TRBJ2-5; 7 positions agree with TRBD1. The V gene end was trimmed by 3 bases and the J gene end by 5 bases; junction bases not matched to a gene: 9. Looked up from germline, CDR1 is SGHVS and CDR2 is FQNEAQ. The CDR3 is made up of 15 amino acids. In DNA, the CDR3 is TGTGCCAGCAGCTTTCGGGGACAGTCCAGGGAGACCCAGTACTTC. This encodes CASSFRGQSRETQYF.

This clonotype was recorded many times. This rearrangement joins TRBV20-1 to TRBJ1-2, with D maybe TRBD1 (6 bases). Germline loops: CDR1 DFQATT, CDR2 SNEGSKA (reference sequence). Trimming pared 4 bases from V and 5 bases from J, leaving 11 bases between. This CDR3 region has 12 residues. The CDR3 is CSATTGYYGYTF. CDR3 in DNA: TGCAGTGCTACTACAGGGTATTATGGCTACACCTTC.

This clonotype was found many times. The chain couples TRBV5-1 to TRBJ2-5; TRBD2 matches at 10 bases. The CDR3 spans 14 residues. The germline gives CDR1 SGHRS, CDR2 YFSETQ. V shed 4 bases, J shed 4 bases, and the junction held 4 bases outside the gene matches. CDR3 loop: CASSTTSGLETQYF. For the CDR3, the DNA is TGCGCCAGCAGCACGACTAGCGGGCTAGAGACCCAGTACTTC.

This clonotype was observed many times. V is TRBV7-8 and J is TRBJ1-1, with D possibly TRBD1 on 6 matching bases. The CDR3 is made up of 13 amino acids. CDR1 SGHVS and CDR2 FQNEAQ come from the germline V gene. V lost 5 bases to trimming and J lost 10 bases, with 17 bases between them. The CDR3 DNA reads TGTGCCAGCAGCCAGCGGACGGGGGCCCGAGCTTTCTTT. Its translation is CASSQRTGARAFF.

The chain links TRBV6-2 or TRBV6-3 to TRBJ2-5; maybe TRBD1 (7 bases). V lost 0 bases and J lost 9, with 23 bases in between. Germline CDR1 and CDR2: MNHEY and SVGEGT. This CDR3 has 17 residues. The CDR3 DNA follows: TGTGCCAGCAGTTACTCGTTCAGGGGGGCTACCAATCAGCCCCAGTACTTC. Amino acids: CASSYSFRGATNQPQYF.

This clonotype occurred a few times. The rearrangement links TRBV27 to TRBJ2-2; D is undetermined. Germline V gives CDR1 MNHEY, CDR2 SMNVEV (reference sequence). The CDR3 runs 14 residues. With 5 bases removed from V and 4 bases from J, the gap between germline ends came to 11 bases. The DNA for the CDR3 is TGTGCCAGCAGTCTTACGCCCTTCACCGGGGAGCTGTTTTTT. Translating gives CASSLTPFTGELFF.

The chain uses TRBV12-3 or TRBV12-4 and TRBJ1-1; D perhaps matches TRBD1 (5 bases). The CDR3 contains 12 residues. Trimming removed 7 bases at V and 8 bases at J, with 14 bases between. CDR3 sequence: CASIPRGGEAFF. The CDR3 nucleotides read TGTGCCAGCATCCCGAGGGGTGGGGAAGCTTTCTTT.

This clonotype was recorded at least ten times. One junction end does not reproduce the germline sequence, and a read error may be involved. The V and J genes are TRBV12-3 or TRBV12-4 and TRBJ1-1, with TRBD1 matching over 10 bases. The CDR3 is made up of 14 amino acids. The CDR3 DNA reads TGCGCCAGCAGCCGACAGGGGGCTGGTACTGAAGCTTTCTTT. It codes for CASSRQGAGTEAFF.

The rearrangement joins TRBV7-9 to TRBJ1-2, with 7 positions matching TRBD1. The CDR3 contains 15 residues. V shed 3 bases and J 3 bases; nucleotides not matched to a gene: 7. Germline V lookup: CDR1 SEHNR, CDR2 FQNEAQ (reference sequence). CDR3 protein: CASSFLEGADYGYTF. The CDR3 coding sequence is TGTGCCAGCAGCTTTCTCGAGGGGGCAGACTATGGCTACACCTTC.